This T cell receptor (beta chain) was sequenced in a study of control samples from healthy donors and cancer patients (dated by TCRdb to 2020 to 2022). The library was obtained by the immunoSEQ multiplex PCR assay. In TCRdb, the immuneACCESS table is reduced to in-frame sequences with V and J assigned. These tables do not hold every clone; where another copy was compared, an unresolved V gene accounts for under half, and the others remain unexplained. For this sample there are 170,000 or so clones; 75% to 95% appear just once. The ten biggest clones cover 2% of the sample. Trimming costs V 6 bases and J 0 bases, and their ends lie 5 bases apart. The CDR3 has 12 amino acids, counting the end cysteine and phenylalanine. Only the CDR3 region is kept as DNA, spanning 36 bases read in frame from base 1. Reading the germline V gene gives CDR1 SNHLY and CDR2 FYNNEI. This clone appeared once. Its antigen specificity is not known. Per-base qualities were not stored, and no clone one base away is much larger. The same CDR3 can be traced to other DNA sequences in this sample.

Material for sequencing was blood. This TCR came from a woman between 40 and 50 years old in good health. The V and J segments used are TRBV2 and TRBJ2-5; the D gene is not confidently resolved. At the DNA level, the sequence is TGTGCCAGCAGAGGAGACCAAGAGACCCAGTACTTC. This sequence encodes CASRGDQETQYF.